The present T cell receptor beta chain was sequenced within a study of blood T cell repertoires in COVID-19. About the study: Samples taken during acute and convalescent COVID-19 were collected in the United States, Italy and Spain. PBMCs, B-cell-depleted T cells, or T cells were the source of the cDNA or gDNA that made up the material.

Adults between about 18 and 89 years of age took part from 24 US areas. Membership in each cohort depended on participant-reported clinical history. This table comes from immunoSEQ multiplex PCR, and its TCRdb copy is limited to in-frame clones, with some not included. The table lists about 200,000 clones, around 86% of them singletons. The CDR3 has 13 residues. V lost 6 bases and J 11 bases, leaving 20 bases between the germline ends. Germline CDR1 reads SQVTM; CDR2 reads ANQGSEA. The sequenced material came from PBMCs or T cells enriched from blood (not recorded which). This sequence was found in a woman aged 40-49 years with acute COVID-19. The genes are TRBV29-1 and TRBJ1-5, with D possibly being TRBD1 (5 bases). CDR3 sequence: CSVATGIMGTQHF. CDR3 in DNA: TGCAGCGTGGCCACAGGTATAATGGGGACCCAGCATTTT.